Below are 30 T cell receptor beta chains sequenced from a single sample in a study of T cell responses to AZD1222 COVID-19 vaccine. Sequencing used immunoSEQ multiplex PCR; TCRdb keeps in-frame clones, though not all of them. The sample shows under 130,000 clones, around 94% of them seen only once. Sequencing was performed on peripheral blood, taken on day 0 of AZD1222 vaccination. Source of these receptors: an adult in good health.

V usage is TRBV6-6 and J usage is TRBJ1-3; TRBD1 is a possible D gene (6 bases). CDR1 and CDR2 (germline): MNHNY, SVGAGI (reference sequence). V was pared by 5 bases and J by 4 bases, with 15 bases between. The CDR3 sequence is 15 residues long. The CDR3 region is CASSPTGGAGNTIYF. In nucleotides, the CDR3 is TGTGCCAGCAGTCCGACGGGGGGGGCGGGAAACACCATATATTTT.

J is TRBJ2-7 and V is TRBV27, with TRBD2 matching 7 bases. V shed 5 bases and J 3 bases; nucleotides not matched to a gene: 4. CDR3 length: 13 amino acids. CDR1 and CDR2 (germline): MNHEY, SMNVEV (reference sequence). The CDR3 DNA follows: TGTGCCAGCAGTATAGCGGGCGGCTACGAGCAGTACTTC. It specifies CASSIAGGYEQYF.

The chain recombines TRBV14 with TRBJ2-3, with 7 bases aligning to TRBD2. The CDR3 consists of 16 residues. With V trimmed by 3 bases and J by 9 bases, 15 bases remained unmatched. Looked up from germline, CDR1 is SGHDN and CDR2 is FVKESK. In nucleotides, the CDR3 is TGTGCCAGCAGCCACCTGGGAGGGGCCCCCGGAGGCACGCAGTATTTT. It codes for CASSHLGGAPGGTQYF.

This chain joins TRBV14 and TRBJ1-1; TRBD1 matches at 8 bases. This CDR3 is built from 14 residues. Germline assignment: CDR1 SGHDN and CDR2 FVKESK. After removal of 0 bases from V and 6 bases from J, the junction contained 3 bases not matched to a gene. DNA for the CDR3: TGTGCCAGCAGCCAAGACCAGGGGGCCCCTGAAGCTTTCTTT. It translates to CASSQDQGAPEAFF.

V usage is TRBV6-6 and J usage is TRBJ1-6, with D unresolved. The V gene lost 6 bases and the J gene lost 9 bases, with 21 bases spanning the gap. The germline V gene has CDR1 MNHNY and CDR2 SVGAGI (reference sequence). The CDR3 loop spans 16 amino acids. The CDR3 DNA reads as TGTGCCAGCAGCCTCCGTGACCCGACCCTGTTTTCACCCCTCCACTTT. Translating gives CASSLRDPTLFSPLHF.

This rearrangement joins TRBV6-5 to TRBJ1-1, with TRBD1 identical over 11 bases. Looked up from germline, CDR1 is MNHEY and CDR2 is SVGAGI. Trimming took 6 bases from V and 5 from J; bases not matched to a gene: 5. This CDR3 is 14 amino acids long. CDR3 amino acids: CASRGQGAGTEAFF. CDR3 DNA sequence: TGTGCCAGCAGAGGACAGGGGGCCGGGACTGAAGCTTTCTTT.

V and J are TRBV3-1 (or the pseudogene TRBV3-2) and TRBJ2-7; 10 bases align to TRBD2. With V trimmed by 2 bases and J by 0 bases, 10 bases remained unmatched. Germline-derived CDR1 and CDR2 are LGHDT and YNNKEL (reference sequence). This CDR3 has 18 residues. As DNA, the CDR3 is TGTGCCAGCAGCCAACGTCGGGCTAGCGGGAGACACTCCTACGAGCAGTACTTC. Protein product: CASSQRRASGRHSYEQYF.

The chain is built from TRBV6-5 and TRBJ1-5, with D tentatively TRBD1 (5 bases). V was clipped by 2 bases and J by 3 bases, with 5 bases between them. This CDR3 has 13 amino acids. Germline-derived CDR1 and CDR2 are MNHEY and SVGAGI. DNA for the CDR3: TGTGCCAGCAGTTACGGACACAATCAGCCCCAGCATTTT. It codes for CASSYGHNQPQHF.

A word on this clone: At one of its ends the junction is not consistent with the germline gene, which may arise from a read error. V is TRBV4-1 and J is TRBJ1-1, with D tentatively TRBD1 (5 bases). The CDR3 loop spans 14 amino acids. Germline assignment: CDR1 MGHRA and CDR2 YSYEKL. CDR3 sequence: CATSQDRGGSEAFF. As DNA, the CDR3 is TGCGCCACCAGCCAAGACCGGGGGGGGAGCGAGGCTTTCTTT.

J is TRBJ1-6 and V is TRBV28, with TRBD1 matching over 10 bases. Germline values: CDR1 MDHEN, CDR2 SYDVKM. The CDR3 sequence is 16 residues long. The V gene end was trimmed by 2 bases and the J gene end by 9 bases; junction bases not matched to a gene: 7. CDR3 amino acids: CASSLTPGQGSSPLHF. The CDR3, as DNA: TGTGCCAGCAGTTTAACCCCGGGACAGGGGAGTTCACCCCTCCACTTT.

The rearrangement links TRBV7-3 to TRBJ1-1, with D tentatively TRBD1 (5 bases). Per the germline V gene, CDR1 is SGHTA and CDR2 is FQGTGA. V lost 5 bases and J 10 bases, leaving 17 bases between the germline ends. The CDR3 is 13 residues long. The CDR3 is CASSTRQRSIAFF. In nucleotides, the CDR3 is TGTGCCAGCAGCACTCGACAGCGATCTATAGCTTTCTTT.

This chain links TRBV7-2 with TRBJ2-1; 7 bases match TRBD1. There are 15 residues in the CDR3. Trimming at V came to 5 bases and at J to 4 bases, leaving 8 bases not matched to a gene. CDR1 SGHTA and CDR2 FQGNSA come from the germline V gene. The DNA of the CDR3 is TGTGCCAGCAGCGTATACAGGGGCAGGTACAATGAGCAGTTCTTC. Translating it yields CASSVYRGRYNEQFF.

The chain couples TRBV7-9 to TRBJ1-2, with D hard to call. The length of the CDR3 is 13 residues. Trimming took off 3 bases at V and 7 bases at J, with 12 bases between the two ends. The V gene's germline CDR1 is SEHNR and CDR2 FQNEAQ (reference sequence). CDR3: CASSLSREFGYTF. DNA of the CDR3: TGTGCCAGCAGCTTGTCAAGGGAGTTTGGCTACACCTTC. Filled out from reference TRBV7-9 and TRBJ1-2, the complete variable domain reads DTGVSQNPRHKITKRGQNVTFRCDPISEHNRLYWYRQTLGQGPEFLTYFQNEAQLEKSRLLSDRFSAERPKGSFSTLEIQRTEQGDSAMYLCASSLSREFGYTFGSGTRLTVV.

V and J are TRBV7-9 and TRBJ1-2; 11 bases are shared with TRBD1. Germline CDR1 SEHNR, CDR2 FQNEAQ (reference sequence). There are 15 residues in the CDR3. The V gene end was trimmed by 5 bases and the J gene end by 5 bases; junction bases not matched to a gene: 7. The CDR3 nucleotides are TGTGCCAGCAGCCCGGGACAGGGGGGAAGGTATGGCTACACCTTC. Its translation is CASSPGQGGRYGYTF.

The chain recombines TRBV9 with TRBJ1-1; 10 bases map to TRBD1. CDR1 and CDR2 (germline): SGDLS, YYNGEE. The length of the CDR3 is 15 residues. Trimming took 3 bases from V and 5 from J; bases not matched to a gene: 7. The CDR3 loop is CASSGGDRGWTEAFF. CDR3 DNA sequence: TGTGCCAGCAGCGGAGGGGACAGGGGATGGACTGAAGCTTTCTTT. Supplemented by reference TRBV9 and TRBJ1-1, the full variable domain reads DSGVTQTPKHLITATGQRVTLRCSPRSGDLSVYWYQQSLDQGLQFLIQYYNGEERAKGNILERFSAQQFPDLHSELNLSSLELGDSALYFCASSGGDRGWTEAFFGQGTRLTVV.

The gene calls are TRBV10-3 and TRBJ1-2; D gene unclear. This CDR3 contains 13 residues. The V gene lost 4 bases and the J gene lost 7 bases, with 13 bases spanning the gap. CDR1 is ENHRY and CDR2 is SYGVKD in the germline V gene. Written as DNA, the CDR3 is TGTGCCATCAGTGTGGAAAGGGAAGTTGGCTACACCTTC. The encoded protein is CAISVEREVGYTF.

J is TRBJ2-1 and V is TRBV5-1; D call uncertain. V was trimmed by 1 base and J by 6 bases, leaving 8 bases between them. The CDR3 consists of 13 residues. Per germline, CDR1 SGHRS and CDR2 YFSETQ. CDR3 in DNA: TGCGCCAGCAGCTTGACCGGGCCCAATGAGCAGTTCTTC. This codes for CASSLTGPNEQFF.

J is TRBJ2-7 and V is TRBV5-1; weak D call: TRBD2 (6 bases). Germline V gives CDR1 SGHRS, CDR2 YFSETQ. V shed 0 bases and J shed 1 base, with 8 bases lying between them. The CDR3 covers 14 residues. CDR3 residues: CASSLGGESYEQYF. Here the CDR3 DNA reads TGCGCCAGCAGCTTGGGCGGGGAATCCTACGAGCAGTACTTC.

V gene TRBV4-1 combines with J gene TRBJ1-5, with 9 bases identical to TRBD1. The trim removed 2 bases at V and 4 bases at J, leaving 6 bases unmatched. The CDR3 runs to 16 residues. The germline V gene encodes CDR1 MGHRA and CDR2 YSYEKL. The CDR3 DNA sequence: TGCGCCAGCAGCCAACTCTGGACAGGGGCTAATCAGCCCCAGCATTTT. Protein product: CASSQLWTGANQPQHF.

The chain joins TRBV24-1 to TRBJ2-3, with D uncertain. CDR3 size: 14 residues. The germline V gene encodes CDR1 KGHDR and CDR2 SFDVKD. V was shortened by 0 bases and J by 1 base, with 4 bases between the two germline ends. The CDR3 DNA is TGTGCCACCAGTGATTTGCTGGGCACAGATACGCAGTATTTT. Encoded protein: CATSDLLGTDTQYF.

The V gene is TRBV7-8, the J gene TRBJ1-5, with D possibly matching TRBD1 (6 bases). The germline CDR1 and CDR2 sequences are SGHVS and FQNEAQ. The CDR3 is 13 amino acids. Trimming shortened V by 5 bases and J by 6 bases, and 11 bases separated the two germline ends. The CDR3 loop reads CASSAQDSQPQHF. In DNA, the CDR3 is TGTGCCAGCAGCGCACAGGACAGTCAGCCCCAGCATTTT. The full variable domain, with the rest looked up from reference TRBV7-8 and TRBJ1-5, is GAGVSQSPRYKVAKRGQDVALRCDPISGHVSLFWYQQALGQGPEFLTYFQNEAQLDKSGLPSDRFFAERPEGSVSTLKIQRTQQEDSAVYLCASSAQDSQPQHFGDGTRLSIL.

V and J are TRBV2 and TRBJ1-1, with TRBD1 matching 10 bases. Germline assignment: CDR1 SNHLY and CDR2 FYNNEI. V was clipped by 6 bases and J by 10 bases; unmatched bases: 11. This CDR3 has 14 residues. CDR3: CASSQTGTGERAFF. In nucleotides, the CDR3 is TGTGCCAGCAGCCAAACCGGGACAGGGGAAAGAGCTTTCTTT.

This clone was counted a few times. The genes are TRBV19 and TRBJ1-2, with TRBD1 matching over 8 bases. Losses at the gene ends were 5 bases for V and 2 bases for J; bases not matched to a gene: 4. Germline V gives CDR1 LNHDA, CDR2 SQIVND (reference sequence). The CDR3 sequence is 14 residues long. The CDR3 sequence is CASSSQGANYGYTF. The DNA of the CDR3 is TGTGCCAGTAGTTCTCAGGGGGCCAACTATGGCTACACCTTC. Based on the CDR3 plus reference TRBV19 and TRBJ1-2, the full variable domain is DGGITQSPKYLFRKEGQNVTLSCEQNLNHDAMYWYRQDPGQGLRLIYYSQIVNDFQKGDIAEGYSVSREKKESFPLTVTSAQKNPTAFYLCASSSQGANYGYTFGSGTRLTVV.

CDR3 sequence (DNA): TGTGCCAGTAGCAGAGGGGGGAGCCCTTCTAATGAGCAGTTCTTC. Translating gives CASSRGGSPSNEQFF. The genes are TRBV19 and TRBJ2-1; either TRBD1 or TRBD2 may fit D (6 bases each). This CDR3 region has 15 residues. The germline V gene encodes CDR1 LNHDA and CDR2 SQIVND (reference sequence). Trimming cost V 6 bases and J 7 bases, with 19 bases left between them.

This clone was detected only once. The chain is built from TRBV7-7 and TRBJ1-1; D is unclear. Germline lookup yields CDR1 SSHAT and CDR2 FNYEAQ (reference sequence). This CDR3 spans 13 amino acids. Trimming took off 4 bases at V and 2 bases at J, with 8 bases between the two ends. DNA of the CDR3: TGTGCCAGCAGCTCGACCCCCAACACTGAAGCTTTCTTT. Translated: CASSSTPNTEAFF. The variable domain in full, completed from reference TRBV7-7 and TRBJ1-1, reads GAGVSQSPRYKVTKRGQDVTLRCDPISSHATLYWYQQALGQGPEFLTYFNYEAQPDKSGLPSDRFSAERPEGSISTLTIQRTEQRDSAMYRCASSSTPNTEAFFGQGTRLTVV.

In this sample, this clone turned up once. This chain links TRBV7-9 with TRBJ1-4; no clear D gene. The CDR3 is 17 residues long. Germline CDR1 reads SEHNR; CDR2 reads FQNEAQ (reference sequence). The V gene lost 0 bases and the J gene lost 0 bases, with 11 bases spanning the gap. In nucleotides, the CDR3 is TGTGCCAGCAGCTTAGCCGGTGGCGGTACAACTAATGAAAAACTGTTTTTT. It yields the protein CASSLAGGGTTNEKLFF.

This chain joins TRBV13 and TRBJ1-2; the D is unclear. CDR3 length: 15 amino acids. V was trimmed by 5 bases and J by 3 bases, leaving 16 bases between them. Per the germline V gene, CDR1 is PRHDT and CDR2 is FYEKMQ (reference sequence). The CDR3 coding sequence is TGTGCCAGCAGCGAAATGGGAGAGGACTACTATGGCTACACCTTC. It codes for CASSEMGEDYYGYTF.

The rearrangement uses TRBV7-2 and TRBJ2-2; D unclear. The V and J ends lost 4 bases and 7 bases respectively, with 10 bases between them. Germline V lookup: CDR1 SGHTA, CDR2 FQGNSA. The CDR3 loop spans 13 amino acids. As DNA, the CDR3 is TGTGCCAGCAGCTGGGTTCCTTACGGGGAGCTGTTTTTT. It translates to CASSWVPYGELFF. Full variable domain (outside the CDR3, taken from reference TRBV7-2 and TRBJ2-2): GAGVSQSPSNKVTEKGKDVELRCDPISGHTALYWYRQSLGQGLEFLIYFQGNSAPDKSGLPSDRFSAERTGGSVSTLTIQRTQQEDSAVYLCASSWVPYGELFFGEGSRLTVL.

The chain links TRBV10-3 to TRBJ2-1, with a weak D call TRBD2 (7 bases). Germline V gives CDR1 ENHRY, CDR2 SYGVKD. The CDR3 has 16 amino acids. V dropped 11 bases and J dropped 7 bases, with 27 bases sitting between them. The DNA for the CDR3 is TGTGCCTCAAACGGAAACTATGGGGGGGCAGGTAATGAGCAGTTCTTC. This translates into CASNGNYGGAGNEQFF.

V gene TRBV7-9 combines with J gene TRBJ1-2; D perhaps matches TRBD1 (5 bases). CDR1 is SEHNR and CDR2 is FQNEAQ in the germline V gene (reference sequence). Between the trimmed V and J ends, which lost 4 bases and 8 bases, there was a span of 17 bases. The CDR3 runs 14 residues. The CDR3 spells CASSSSGNLWGYTF. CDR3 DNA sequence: TGTGCCAGCAGCTCATCAGGGAATTTATGGGGCTACACCTTC.